These 5 T cell receptor beta chains were all obtained from the same sample, sequenced in a study of beta chain features in type 1 diabetes. Investigators reverse transcribed all isolated RNA, so they sequenced expressed TCRB transcripts. The data were produced by immunoSEQ multiplex PCR, yet TCRdb's version contains in-frame clones alone and is incomplete. The sample lists roughly 400,000 clones; about 14% were seen once. The sequencing input was naive CD4+ T cells from blood. All receptors come from a man younger than 40 in good health.

There are a few counts of this clone. The V and J genes are TRBV6-6 and TRBJ1-6, with a possible D match to TRBD1 (6 bases). The CDR3 extends over 13 amino acids. V was clipped by 2 bases and J by 13 bases, with 12 bases between them. CDR1 and CDR2 (germline): MNHNY, SVGAGI (reference sequence). The CDR3 here is CASSYQGPRPLHF. The CDR3 DNA is TGTGCCAGCAGTTACCAGGGGCCCAGGCCCCTCCACTTT.

CDR3 in DNA: TGTGCCAGCAGCCAAGGGGAGGGTGGCTCCTACAATGAGCAGTTCTTC. Its protein is CASSQGEGGSYNEQFF. The chain combines TRBV4-2 with TRBJ2-1, with 7 positions matching TRBD2. Germline V gives CDR1 LGHNA, CDR2 YNFKEQ. V gave up 1 base and J gave up 0 bases; unmatched junction bases: 3. The CDR3 sequence is 16 residues long.

A word on this clone: The identical CDR3 is also encoded by other nucleotide sequences in the sample. The CDR3 DNA follows: TGCAGTGCGATGCGAAACACTGAAGCTTTCTTT. Encoded protein: CSAMRNTEAFF. V usage is TRBV20-1 and J usage is TRBJ1-1, with D unresolved. Germline lookup yields CDR1 DFQATT and CDR2 SNEGSKA (reference sequence). The CDR3 sequence is 11 residues long. The V and J ends lost 6 bases and 2 bases respectively, with 7 bases between them.

This chain joins TRBV14 and TRBJ2-1; D is perhaps TRBD1 (5 bases). This CDR3 has 14 amino acids. The V end lost 1 base, the J end lost 9 bases, and 13 bases lay between the germline ends. CDR1 and CDR2 (germline): SGHDN, FVKESK. The CDR3 DNA reads as TGTGCCAGCAGCCAAGTTCAGGATAGGGGTGAGCAGTTCTTC. Its protein product is CASSQVQDRGEQFF.

V gene TRBV7-3 combines with J gene TRBJ2-5; the D gene is possibly TRBD2 (6 bases). The CDR3 covers 14 residues. Germline CDR1 reads SGHTA; CDR2 reads FQGTGA. The ends were cut back, 2 bases at V and 6 bases at J, with 13 bases in the middle. The CDR3 region has the DNA TGTGCCAGCAGCTTAGGAGGGCCCAGGAAGACCCAGTACTTC. Translated: CASSLGGPRKTQYF.